Listed below are T cell receptor beta chains from one sample, sequenced in a study of blood T cell repertoires in COVID-19. This table comes from immunoSEQ multiplex PCR, and its TCRdb copy is limited to in-frame clones, with some not included. The repertoire includes hundreds of thousands of clones, 75% to 90% of them detected once, and 1% to 1.3% sits in the top ten. Source material: PBMCs or T cells enriched from blood (not recorded which). The receptors were sampled from a man younger than 45 who had recovered from COVID-19. Both conserved end residues are part of each CDR3. D genes are given only for firm matches. Clone size is stated in some rows and not others, as once, few, many or a class when expanded.

d_gene: .
v_gene: TRBV11-2
j_gene: TRBJ2-1
abundance: .
CDR3aa: CASSLESETKYNEQFF
CDR3nt: TGTGCCAGCAGCTTAGAATCGGAAACTAAGTACAATGAGCAGTTCTTC

d_gene: .
v_gene: TRBV5-4
j_gene: TRBJ1-4
abundance: few
CDR3aa: CASSPGGATNEKLFF
CDR3nt: TGTGCCAGCAGCCCGGGGGGCGCAACTAATGAAAAACTGTTTTTT

d_gene: .
v_gene: TRBV13
j_gene: TRBJ2-7
abundance: .
CDR3aa: CASSPQGQYYEQYF
CDR3nt: TGTGCCAGCAGCCCACAGGGCCAGTACTACGAGCAGTACTTC

d_gene: .
v_gene: TRBV5-1
j_gene: TRBJ2-6
abundance: once
CDR3aa: CASSLVAASGANVLTF
CDR3nt: TGCGCCAGCAGCTTGGTAGCGGCATCTGGGGCCAACGTCCTGACTTTC

d_gene: .
v_gene: TRBV19
j_gene: TRBJ1-1
abundance: .
CDR3aa: CASSPLGGATFF
CDR3nt: TGTGCCAGTAGTCCCCTTGGGGGGGCAACTTTCTTT

d_gene: .
v_gene: TRBV19
j_gene: TRBJ2-2
abundance: .
CDR3aa: CASSTPGQGGSLAGDSNTGELFF
CDR3nt: TGTGCCAGTAGTACCCCGGGACAGGGAGGGTCGTTAGCGGGAGATTCTAACACCGGGGAGCTGTTTTTT

d_gene: TRBD1
v_gene: TRBV7-9
j_gene: TRBJ1-1
abundance: .
CDR3aa: CASSPRGTGSTTEAFF
CDR3nt: TGTGCCAGCAGCCCTAGGGGGACAGGGTCGACCACTGAAGCTTTCTTT

d_gene: .
v_gene: TRBV18
j_gene: TRBJ1-2
abundance: .
CDR3aa: CASSPGRDGYGYTF
CDR3nt: TGTGCCAGCTCACCGGGGAGGGACGGCTATGGCTACACCTTC

d_gene: .
v_gene: TRBV30
j_gene: TRBJ2-4
abundance: .
CDR3aa: CAWSVAGAGVVQYF
CDR3nt: TGTGCCTGGAGTGTAGCAGGGGCGGGGGTCGTTCAGTACTTC

d_gene: TRBD2
v_gene: TRBV7-7
j_gene: TRBJ2-3
abundance: few
CDR3aa: CASSAGLAGVADTQYF
CDR3nt: TGTGCTAGCAGCGCGGGACTAGCGGGAGTAGCAGATACGCAGTATTTT